This T cell receptor beta chain was sequenced in a study of graft-versus-host responses after intestinal transplantation. Study-level information: Induction with anti-thymocyte globulin, then tacrolimus and steroids for around three years, was given to all recipients.

To note about this clone: Its antigen is not known.

Repertoires were generated with immunoSEQ multiplex PCR, while TCRdb's copy carries only in-frame clones and drops some. The sample yields 80,000 to 100,000 clones, roughly four fifths seen once. Study-wide results and caveats: Graft-donor T cell macrochimerism coincided with high graft-versus-host to host-versus-graft clonal ratios in allografts.

The germline CDR1 and CDR2 sequences are MNHEY and SMNVEV (reference sequence). The CDR3 is 14 residues long. V lost 4 bases, J lost 0 bases, and 1 base stayed unmatched. This TCR was recovered from a human donor who received an intestinal transplant. The chain combines TRBV27 with TRBJ2-3; 7 bases fit TRBD2. Sequencing used unstimulated CD8+ T cells sorted from spleen or lymph node cells, obtained before intestinal transplant. CDR3 residues: CASSYSGSTDTQYF. The CDR3 coding sequence is TGTGCCAGCAGTTATAGCGGGAGCACAGATACGCAGTATTTT.